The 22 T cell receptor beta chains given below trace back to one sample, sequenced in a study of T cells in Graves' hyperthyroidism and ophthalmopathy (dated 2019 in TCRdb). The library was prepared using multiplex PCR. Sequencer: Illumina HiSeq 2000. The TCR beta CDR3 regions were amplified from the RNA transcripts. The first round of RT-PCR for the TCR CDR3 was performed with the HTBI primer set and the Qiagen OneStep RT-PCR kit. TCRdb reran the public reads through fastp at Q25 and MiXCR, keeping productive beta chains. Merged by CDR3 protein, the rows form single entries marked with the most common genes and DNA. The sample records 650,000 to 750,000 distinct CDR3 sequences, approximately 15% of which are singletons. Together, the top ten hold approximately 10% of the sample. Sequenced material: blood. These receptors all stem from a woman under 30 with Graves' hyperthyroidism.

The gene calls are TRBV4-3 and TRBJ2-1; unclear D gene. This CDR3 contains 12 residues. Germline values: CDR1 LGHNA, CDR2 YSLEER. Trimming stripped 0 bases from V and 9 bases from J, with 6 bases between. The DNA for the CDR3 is TGCGCCAGCAGCCAAGACTTTCGTGAGCAGTTCTTC. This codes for CASSQDFREQFF.

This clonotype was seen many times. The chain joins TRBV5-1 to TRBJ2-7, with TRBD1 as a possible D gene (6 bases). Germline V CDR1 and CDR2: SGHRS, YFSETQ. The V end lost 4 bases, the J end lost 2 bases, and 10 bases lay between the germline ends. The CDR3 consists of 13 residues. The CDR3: CASSVRQAYEQYF. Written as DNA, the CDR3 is TGCGCCAGCAGCGTTCGACAGGCCTACGAGCAGTACTTC.

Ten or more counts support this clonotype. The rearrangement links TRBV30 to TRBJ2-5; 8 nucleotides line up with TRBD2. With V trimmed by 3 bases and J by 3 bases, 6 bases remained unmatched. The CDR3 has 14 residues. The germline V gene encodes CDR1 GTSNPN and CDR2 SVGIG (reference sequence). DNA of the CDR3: TGTGCCTGGAGCCTGGGACTAGGAGAAGAGACCCAGTACTTC. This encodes CAWSLGLGEETQYF.

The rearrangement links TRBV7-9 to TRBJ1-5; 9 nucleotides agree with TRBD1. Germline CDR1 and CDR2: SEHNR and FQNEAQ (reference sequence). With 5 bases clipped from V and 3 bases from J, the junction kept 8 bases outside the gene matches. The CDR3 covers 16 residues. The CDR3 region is CASSPQDRGVNQPQHF. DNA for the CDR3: TGTGCCAGCAGCCCCCAGGACAGGGGAGTCAATCAGCCCCAGCATTTT.

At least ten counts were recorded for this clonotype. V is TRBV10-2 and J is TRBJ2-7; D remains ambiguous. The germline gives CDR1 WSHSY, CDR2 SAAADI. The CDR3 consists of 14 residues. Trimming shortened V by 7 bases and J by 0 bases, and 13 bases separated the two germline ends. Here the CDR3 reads CASITSSSSYEQYF. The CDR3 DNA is TGCGCCAGCATAACCTCATCAAGCTCCTACGAGCAGTACTTC.

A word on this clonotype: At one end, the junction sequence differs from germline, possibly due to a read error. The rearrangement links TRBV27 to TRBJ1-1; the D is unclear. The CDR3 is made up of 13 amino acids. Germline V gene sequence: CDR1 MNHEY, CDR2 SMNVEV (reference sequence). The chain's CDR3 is CAISEKGFTEAFF. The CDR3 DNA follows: TGTGCCATCAGTGAAAAGGGTTTTACTGAAGCTTTCTTT.

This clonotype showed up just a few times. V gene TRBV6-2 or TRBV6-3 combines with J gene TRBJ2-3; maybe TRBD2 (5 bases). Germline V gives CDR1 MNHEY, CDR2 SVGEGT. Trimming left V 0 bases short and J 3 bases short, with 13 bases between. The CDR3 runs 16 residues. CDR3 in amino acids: CASSYSKLAPTDTQYF. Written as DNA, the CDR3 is TGTGCCAGCAGTTACTCGAAATTAGCGCCGACAGATACGCAGTATTTT.

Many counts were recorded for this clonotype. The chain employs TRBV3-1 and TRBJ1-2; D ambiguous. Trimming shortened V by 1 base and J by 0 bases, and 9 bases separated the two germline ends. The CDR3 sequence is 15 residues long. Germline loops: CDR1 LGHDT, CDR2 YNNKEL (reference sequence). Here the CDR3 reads CASSQGLGANYGYTF. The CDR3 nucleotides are TGTGCCAGCAGCCAAGGGTTGGGAGCTAACTATGGCTACACCTTC. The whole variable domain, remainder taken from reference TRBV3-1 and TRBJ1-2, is DTAVSQTPKYLVTQMGNDKSIKCEQNLGHDTMYWYKQDSKKFLKIMFSYNNKELIINETVPNRFSPKSPDKAHLNLHINSLELGDSAVYFCASSQGLGANYGYTFGSGTRLTVV.

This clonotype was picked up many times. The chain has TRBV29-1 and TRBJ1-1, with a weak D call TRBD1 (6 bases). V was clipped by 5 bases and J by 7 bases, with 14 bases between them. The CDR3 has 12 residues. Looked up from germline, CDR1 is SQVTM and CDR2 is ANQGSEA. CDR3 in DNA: TGCAGCGTTACTTTGGGGGGCATTGAAGCTTTCTTT. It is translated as CSVTLGGIEAFF.

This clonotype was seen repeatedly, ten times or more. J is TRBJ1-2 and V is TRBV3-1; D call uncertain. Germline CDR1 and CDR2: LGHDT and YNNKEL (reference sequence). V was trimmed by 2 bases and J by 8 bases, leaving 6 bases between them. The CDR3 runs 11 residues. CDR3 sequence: CASSQLSGYTF. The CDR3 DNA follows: TGTGCCAGCAGCCAACTATCGGGCTACACCTTC.

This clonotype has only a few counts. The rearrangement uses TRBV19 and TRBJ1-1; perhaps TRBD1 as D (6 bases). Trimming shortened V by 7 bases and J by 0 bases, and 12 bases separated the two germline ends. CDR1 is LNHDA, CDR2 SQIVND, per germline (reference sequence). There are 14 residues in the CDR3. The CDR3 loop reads CASMGGALNTEAFF. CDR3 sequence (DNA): TGTGCCAGTATGGGGGGGGCCCTGAACACTGAAGCTTTCTTT.

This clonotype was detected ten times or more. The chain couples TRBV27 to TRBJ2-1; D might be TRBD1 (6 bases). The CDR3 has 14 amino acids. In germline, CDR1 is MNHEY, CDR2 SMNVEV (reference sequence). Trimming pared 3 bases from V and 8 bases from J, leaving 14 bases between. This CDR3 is CASSFGRGIHEQFF. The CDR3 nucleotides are TGTGCCAGCAGTTTCGGCAGGGGAATACATGAGCAGTTCTTC.

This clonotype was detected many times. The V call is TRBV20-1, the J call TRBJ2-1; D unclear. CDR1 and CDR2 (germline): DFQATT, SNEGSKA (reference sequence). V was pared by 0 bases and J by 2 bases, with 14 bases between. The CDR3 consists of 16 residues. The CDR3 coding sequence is TGCAGTGCTAGAGATCTTGTGGTTTATCCCTACAATGAGCAGTTCTTC. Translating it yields CSARDLVVYPYNEQFF.

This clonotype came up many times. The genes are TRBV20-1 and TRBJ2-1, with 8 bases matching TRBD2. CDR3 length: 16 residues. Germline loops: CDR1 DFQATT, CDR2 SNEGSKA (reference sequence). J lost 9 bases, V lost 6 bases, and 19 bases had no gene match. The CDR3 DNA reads TGCAGTGCCACCTACCGGGGCCTAGCGGGTACCGGTGAGCAGTTCTTC. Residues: CSATYRGLAGTGEQFF.

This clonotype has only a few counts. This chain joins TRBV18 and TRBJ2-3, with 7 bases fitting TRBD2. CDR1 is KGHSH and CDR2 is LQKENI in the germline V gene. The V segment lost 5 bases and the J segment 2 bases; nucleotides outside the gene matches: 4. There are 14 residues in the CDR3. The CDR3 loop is CASSKRDPTDTQYF. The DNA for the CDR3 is TGTGCCAGCTCAAAGCGGGATCCCACAGATACGCAGTATTTT.

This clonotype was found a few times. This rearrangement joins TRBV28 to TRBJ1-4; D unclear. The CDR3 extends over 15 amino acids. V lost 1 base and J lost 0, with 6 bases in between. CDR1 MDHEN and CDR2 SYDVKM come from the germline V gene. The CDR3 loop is CASSLSVATNEKLFF. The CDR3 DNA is TGTGCCAGCAGTTTATCAGTAGCAACTAATGAAAAACTGTTTTTT. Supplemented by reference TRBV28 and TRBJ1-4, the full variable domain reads DVKVTQSSRYLVKRTGEKVFLECVQDMDHENMFWYRQDPGLGLRLIYFSYDVKMKEKGDIPEGYSVSREKKERFSLILESASTNQTSMYLCASSLSVATNEKLFFGSGTQLSVL.

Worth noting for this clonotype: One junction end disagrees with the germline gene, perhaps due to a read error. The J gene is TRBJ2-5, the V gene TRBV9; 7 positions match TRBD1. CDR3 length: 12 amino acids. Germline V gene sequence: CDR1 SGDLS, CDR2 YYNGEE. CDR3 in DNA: TGCCAACCGGGACAGAGGAAAGAGACCCAGTACTTC. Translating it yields CQPGQRKETQYF. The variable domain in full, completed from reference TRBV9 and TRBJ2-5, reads DSGVTQTPKHLITATGQRVTLRCSPRSGDLSVYWYQQSLDQGLQFLIQYYNGEERAKGNILERFSAQQFPDLHSELNLSSLELGDSALYFCQPGQRKETQYFGPGTRLLVL.

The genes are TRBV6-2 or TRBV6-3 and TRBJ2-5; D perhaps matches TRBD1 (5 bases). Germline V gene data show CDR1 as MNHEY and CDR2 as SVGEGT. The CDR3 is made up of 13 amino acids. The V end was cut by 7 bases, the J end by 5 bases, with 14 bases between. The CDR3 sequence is CASTGHIGETQYF. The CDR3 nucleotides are TGTGCCAGCACCGGACACATAGGGGAGACCCAGTACTTC.

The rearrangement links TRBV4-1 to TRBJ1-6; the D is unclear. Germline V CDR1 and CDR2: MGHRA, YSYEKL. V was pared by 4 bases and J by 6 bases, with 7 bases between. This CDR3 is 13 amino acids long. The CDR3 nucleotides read TGCGCCAGCAGCCCACCCAGTAATTCACCCCTCCACTTT. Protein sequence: CASSPPSNSPLHF.

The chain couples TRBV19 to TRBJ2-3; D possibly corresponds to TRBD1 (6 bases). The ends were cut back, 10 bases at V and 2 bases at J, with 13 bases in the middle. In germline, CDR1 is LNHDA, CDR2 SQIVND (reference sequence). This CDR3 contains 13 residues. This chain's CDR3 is CATRDISTDTQYF. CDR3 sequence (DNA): TGTGCCACCCGGGACATATCCACAGATACGCAGTATTTT.

The CDR3, as DNA: TGTGCCTGGAGTGTAGCGGTTTACGAGGAGCAGTACTTC. Protein sequence: CAWSVAVYEEQYF. The gene calls are TRBV30 and TRBJ2-7; D perhaps matches TRBD2 (5 bases). The V gene's germline CDR1 is GTSNPN and CDR2 SVGIG (reference sequence). CDR3 length: 13 residues. V was clipped by 0 bases and J by 7 bases, with 13 bases between them.

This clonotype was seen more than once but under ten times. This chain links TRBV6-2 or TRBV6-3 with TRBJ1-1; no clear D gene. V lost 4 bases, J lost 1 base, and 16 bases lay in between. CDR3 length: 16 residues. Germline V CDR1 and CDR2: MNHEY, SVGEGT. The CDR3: CASSSSWWTANTEAFF. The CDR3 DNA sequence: TGTGCCAGCAGTTCCAGTTGGTGGACGGCGAACACTGAAGCTTTCTTT.